This T cell receptor beta chain stems from a study of blood T cell repertoires in COVID-19. Study context: Samples taken during acute and convalescent COVID-19 were collected in the United States, Italy and Spain. PBMCs, B-cell-depleted T cells, or T cells were the source of the cDNA or gDNA that made up the material.

Generated by immunoSEQ multiplex PCR, the TCRdb table keeps only in-frame clones and is missing some. The table includes roughly 18,000 clones, about 79% detected once. Germline CDR1 and CDR2: MDHEN and SYDVKM. The CDR3 spans 16 residues. After removal of 4 bases from V and 2 bases from J, the junction contained 5 bases not matched to a gene. This sequence originates from a human donor in a cohort sampled during active COVID-19. The J gene is TRBJ2-5, the V gene TRBV28; 12 nucleotides match TRBD2. The sample was peripheral blood. The CDR3 DNA reads as TGTGCCAGCAGTTCTGCTAGCGGGAGGGATCAAGAGACCCAGTACTTC. This translates into CASSSASGRDQETQYF.